The 25 T cell receptor beta chains below were found in one sample sequenced in a study of CD8+ T cells in alopecia areata. Following extraction, RNA underwent reverse transcription to cDNA, which served as the sequencing template. Repertoires were generated with immunoSEQ multiplex PCR, while TCRdb's copy carries only in-frame clones and drops some. The sample includes 200,000 or so clones, around two fifths of them seen just once. The treatment: oral pan-JAK inhibitor, 5-10 mg twice daily. Sequencing used CD4+ T cells sorted from blood, obtained at approximately week 34, from a patient treated with tofacitinib. The receptors derive from a human donor with alopecia areata.

V usage is TRBV7-9 and J usage is TRBJ2-1; TRBD2 matches 8 bases. This CDR3 comprises 14 residues. Unmatched junction bases numbered 4, after V lost 3 bases and J lost 6 bases. Germline lookup yields CDR1 SEHNR and CDR2 FQNEAQ (reference sequence). Here the CDR3 reads CASSLRLAGNEQFF. In DNA form, the CDR3 reads TGTGCCAGCAGCTTGCGCCTAGCGGGCAATGAGCAGTTCTTC.

The J gene is TRBJ2-5, the V gene TRBV10-2, with 7 bases that match TRBD2. Germline CDR1 and CDR2: WSHSY and SAAADI. Losses at the gene ends were 2 bases for V and 1 base for J; bases not matched to a gene: 4. CDR3 length equals 15 residues. The CDR3 nucleotides read TGCGCCAGCAGTGAGGGCGGGAGTTTCCAAGAGACCCAGTACTTC. This gives the protein CASSEGGSFQETQYF.

The chain employs TRBV29-1 and TRBJ2-3; possibly TRBD2 for D (5 bases). Germline loops: CDR1 SQVTM, CDR2 ANQGSEA. This CDR3 is built from 13 residues. The germline V and J ends were trimmed by 5 bases and 5 bases, with 14 bases remaining between them. CDR3 DNA sequence: TGCAGCGTTAGCAGCGGATTGAGAGATACGCAGTATTTT. Protein: CSVSSGLRDTQYF.

This clone occurred a few times. The V call is TRBV30, the J call TRBJ1-1, with no clear D. Per germline, CDR1 GTSNPN and CDR2 SVGIG (reference sequence). The CDR3 extends over 10 amino acids. Trimming left V 4 bases short and J 11 bases short, with 11 bases between. The DNA for the CDR3 is TGTGCCTGGAAAGAGAGGTATGCTTTCTTT. Translating gives CAWKERYAFF.

This chain links TRBV19 with TRBJ1-1; TRBD1 might be the D (6 bases). V was clipped by 3 bases and J by 1 base, with 12 bases between them. This CDR3 has 15 amino acids. Germline V CDR1 and CDR2: LNHDA, SQIVND (reference sequence). The CDR3 here is CASSILKGGNTEAFF. In DNA form, the CDR3 reads TGTGCCAGTAGTATTCTCAAGGGGGGGAACACTGAAGCTTTCTTT.

The CDR3 bases are TGTGCCAGCAGCCCCGGGACAGGGAAAGGTCAGCCCCAGCATTTT. This translates into CASSPGTGKGQPQHF. V gene TRBV7-6 combines with J gene TRBJ1-5; 9 bases fit TRBD1. The CDR3 length is 15 residues. The V segment lost 5 bases and the J segment 6 bases; nucleotides outside the gene matches: 8. Looked up from germline, CDR1 is SGHVS and CDR2 is FNYEAQ.

The chain recombines TRBV18 with TRBJ1-5, with a weak D call TRBD1 (5 bases). V lost 4 bases and J 5 bases, leaving 6 bases between the germline ends. CDR1 is KGHSH, CDR2 LQKENI, per germline. This CDR3 region has 12 residues. As DNA, the CDR3 is TGTGCCAGCTCACGAGGGGATCAGCCCCAGCATTTT. Residues: CASSRGDQPQHF. Complete variable domain (other parts from reference TRBV18 and TRBJ1-5): NAGVMQNPRHLVRRRGQEARLRCSPMKGHSHVYWYRQLPEEGLKFMVYLQKENIIDESGMPKERFSAEFPKEGPSILRIQQVVRGDSAAYFCASSRGDQPQHFGDGTRLSIL.

This clone was seen a few times. The V gene is TRBV4-1, the J gene TRBJ1-2; D not certain. Trimming took 3 bases from V and 2 from J, leaving 10 bases between them. Germline V gene lookup returns CDR1 MGHRA and CDR2 YSYEKL. The CDR3 is 14 residues long. CDR3 nucleotides: TGCGCCAGCAGCCAGGGGAAGGGAAACTATGGCTACACCTTC. It specifies CASSQGKGNYGYTF.

This clone was detected a few times. CDR3 residues: CAWSWSGANVLTF. In nucleotides, the CDR3 is TGTGCCTGGAGTTGGTCTGGGGCCAACGTCCTGACTTTC. The chain links TRBV30 to TRBJ2-6; no firm D call. Germline CDR1 GTSNPN, CDR2 SVGIG (reference sequence). This CDR3 has 13 amino acids. Trimming shortened V by 2 bases and J by 1 base, and 3 bases separated the two germline ends.

This clone turned up a few times. The chain is built from TRBV19 and TRBJ1-6; 7 nucleotides align to TRBD1. Looked up from germline, CDR1 is LNHDA and CDR2 is SQIVND (reference sequence). The CDR3 is made up of 13 amino acids. The trim removed 9 bases at V and 9 bases at J, leaving 8 bases unmatched. In DNA form, the CDR3 reads TGTGCCAGCAGGGACAGTCAAGGTTCACCCCTCCACTTT. Its translation is CASRDSQGSPLHF.

This chain connects TRBV9 to TRBJ1-5, with 7 nucleotides matching TRBD1. Per germline, CDR1 SGDLS and CDR2 YYNGEE. The CDR3 runs to 14 residues. V was pared by 3 bases and J by 9 bases, with 9 bases of the junction left unmatched. CDR3 nucleotides: TGTGCCAGCAGCGGAGAGGGACAGTTTGGGCCCCAGCATTTT. The encoded protein is CASSGEGQFGPQHF.

This chain joins TRBV5-1 and TRBJ1-2; D gene ambiguous. This CDR3 region has 13 residues. Germline CDR1 SGHRS, CDR2 YFSETQ. The V end lost 4 bases, the J end lost 6 bases, and 13 bases lay between the germline ends. This chain's CDR3 is CASSHDTGDGYTF. The CDR3 DNA reads TGCGCCAGCAGCCACGACACGGGCGATGGCTACACCTTC.

V gene TRBV7-9 combines with J gene TRBJ2-5; D may match TRBD1 or TRBD2 (5 bases each). Between the trimmed V and J ends, which lost 5 bases and 2 bases, there was a span of 15 bases. Per the germline V gene, CDR1 is SEHNR and CDR2 is FQNEAQ (reference sequence). This CDR3 has 15 amino acids. CDR3 DNA sequence: TGTGCCAGCAGCCGTCATACGGGGCCACAAGAGACCCAGTACTTC. Encoded protein: CASSRHTGPQETQYF.

This clone was picked up a small number of times. V is TRBV5-1 and J is TRBJ2-1; D may be TRBD2 (6 bases). CDR3 length equals 15 residues. CDR1 and CDR2 (germline): SGHRS, YFSETQ. Trimming pared 2 bases from V and 0 bases from J, leaving 9 bases between. CDR3 DNA sequence: TGCGCCAGCAGCTTAACGACTAGCTCCTACAATGAGCAGTTCTTC. It codes for CASSLTTSSYNEQFF.

With regard to this clone: A much larger clone sits a single nucleotide away, making a read error possible. V gene TRBV7-2 combines with J gene TRBJ1-1; no clear D. Trimming removed 3 bases from V and 4 bases from J, with 3 bases in between. Germline V lookup: CDR1 SGHTA, CDR2 FQGNSA. The CDR3 is made up of 11 amino acids. As DNA, the CDR3 is TGTGCCAGCAGCTTCGGCACTGAAGCTTTCTTT. This codes for CASSFGTEAFF.

This clone was counted only a few times. V usage is TRBV7-8 and J usage is TRBJ2-6, with D perhaps TRBD2 (5 bases). The CDR3 is made up of 15 amino acids. The germline V and J ends were trimmed by 4 bases and 2 bases, with 9 bases remaining between them. In germline, CDR1 is SGHVS, CDR2 FQNEAQ. Written as DNA, the CDR3 is TGTGCCAGCAGCTCCCGGACTGCTGGGGCCAACGTCCTGACTTTC. This gives the protein CASSSRTAGANVLTF.

The chain employs TRBV29-1 and TRBJ1-1; D is possibly TRBD1 (6 bases). This CDR3 is 12 amino acids long. CDR1 SQVTM and CDR2 ANQGSEA come from the germline V gene. V dropped 7 bases and J dropped 2 bases, with 11 bases sitting between them. CDR3 coding DNA: TGCAGCGGGGGACATTCAAACACTGAAGCTTTCTTT. It encodes CSGGHSNTEAFF.

V gene TRBV2 combines with J gene TRBJ2-6; 9 bases fit TRBD1. The CDR3 is made up of 17 amino acids. Germline V gives CDR1 SNHLY, CDR2 FYNNEI. The junction had 6 bases not matched to a gene; V was cut back by 6 bases and J by 0 bases. The CDR3: CASSRTGVLSGANVLTF. Here the CDR3 DNA reads TGTGCCAGCAGCCGGACAGGGGTACTCTCTGGGGCCAACGTCCTGACTTTC. Using reference TRBV2 and TRBJ2-6 for the parts outside the CDR3, the full variable domain is EPEVTQTPSHQVTQMGQEVILRCVPISNHLYFYWYRQILGQKVEFLVSFYNNEISEKSEIFDDQFSVERPDGSNFTLKIRSTKLEDSAMYFCASSRTGVLSGANVLTFGAGSRLTVL.

This clone was counted between two and nine times. V is TRBV2 and J is TRBJ1-2, with D possibly matching TRBD1 (5 bases). There are 14 residues in the CDR3. The V end lost 2 bases, the J end lost 8 bases, and 15 bases lay between the germline ends. Germline CDR1 reads SNHLY; CDR2 reads FYNNEI. In nucleotides, the CDR3 is TGTGCCAGCAGTGAATACCATGGGACGGAGGGCTACACCTTC. This translates into CASSEYHGTEGYTF.

In its sample, this clone was seen a few times. This chain joins TRBV6-5 and TRBJ1-1; TRBD1 is a possible D gene (6 bases). Germline CDR1 is MNHEY and CDR2 is SVGAGI. This CDR3 is 15 amino acids long. Trimming took 0 bases from V and 5 from J, leaving 13 bases between them. This chain's CDR3 is CASSYSGGVGTEAFF. CDR3 coding DNA: TGTGCCAGCAGTTACTCGGGGGGCGTAGGAACTGAAGCTTTCTTT.

This clone occurred a few times. The CDR3 nucleotides are TGCGCCAGCAGCCAAGTTGGTAGCTATGGCTACACCTTC. Translation gives CASSQVGSYGYTF. This chain links TRBV4-1 with TRBJ1-2; D remains ambiguous. The germline V gene has CDR1 MGHRA and CDR2 YSYEKL. Trimming took off 1 base at V and 4 bases at J, with 7 bases between the two ends. This CDR3 region has 13 residues.

V and J are TRBV29-1 and TRBJ1-5, with 8 bases aligning to TRBD1. CDR1 SQVTM and CDR2 ANQGSEA come from the germline V gene. V lost 4 bases and J lost 4; bases outside the gene matches: 6. The CDR3 runs to 14 residues. CDR3 sequence reads: CSVAGQGANQPQHF. The DNA for the CDR3 is TGCAGCGTTGCCGGACAGGGAGCTAATCAGCCCCAGCATTTT.

The chain links TRBV4-2 to TRBJ1-6; 7 bases match TRBD1. Germline CDR1 is LGHNA and CDR2 is YNFKEQ. This CDR3 contains 13 residues. With 4 bases clipped from V and 10 bases from J, the junction kept 4 bases outside the gene matches. Here the CDR3 reads CASSRGGESPLHF. Written as DNA, the CDR3 is TGTGCCAGCAGCCGAGGGGGCGAGTCACCCCTCCACTTT.

The chain links TRBV5-4 to TRBJ1-1; TRBD1 aligns across 10 bases. Germline lookup yields CDR1 SGHNT and CDR2 YYREEE (reference sequence). Trimming at V came to 0 bases and at J to 8 bases, leaving 10 bases not matched to a gene. The CDR3 contains 16 residues. CDR3 in DNA: TGTGCCAGCAGCTTGGCCAGACTGGACAGGGGGGACGAAGCTTTCTTT. It translates to CASSLARLDRGDEAFF.

The chain uses TRBV18 and TRBJ1-6; D is unclear. Germline loops: CDR1 KGHSH, CDR2 LQKENI. Trimming shortened V by 5 bases and J by 15 bases, and 17 bases separated the two germline ends. The CDR3 is 13 amino acids. CDR3 DNA sequence: TGTGCCAGCTCAGCGAGCGTCGACGGCTTCCTCCACTTT. Translating gives CASSASVDGFLHF.